Below are 14 T cell receptor beta chains sequenced from a single sample in a study of CD8 T cells in ankylosing spondylitis. Study conclusions and caveats: Seemingly distinctive of ankylosing spondylitis blood was a TCR beta motif formed by eight highly homologous variants.

Which antigens these TCRs recognize remains unknown. TCRdb independently ran MiXCR on the 5' RACE reads; one entry per CDR3 protein. The sample lists roughly 670,000 distinct CDR3 sequences, about 20% occurring once. The sample was blood, either unsorted or a sorted T cell fraction (not recorded which). These receptors came from a male donor with ankylosing spondylitis.

The genes are TRBV11-2 and TRBJ2-5; 8 bases map to TRBD2. CDR1 is SGHAT, CDR2 FQNNGV, per germline. The CDR3 has 13 amino acids. V gave up 6 bases and J gave up 4 bases; unmatched junction bases: 4. The CDR3 DNA is TGTGCCAGCAGAACAAGCGGGGGAGAGACCCAGTACTTC. Translation: CASRTSGGETQYF.

CDR3 DNA: TGTGCCAGCAGTGGAGAAACTAGCGAGATTTACAATGAGCAGTTCTTC. This codes for CASSGETSEIYNEQFF. J is TRBJ2-1 and V is TRBV6-4, with 7 bases that match TRBD2. The CDR3 covers 16 residues. Germline values: CDR1 MRHNA, CDR2 SNTAGT. With 4 bases clipped from V and 4 bases from J, the junction kept 10 bases outside the gene matches.

This chain links TRBV19 with TRBJ2-1; TRBD2 matches 10 bases. This CDR3 has 16 residues. Trimming cost V 6 bases and J 3 bases; bases outside gene matches: 8. CDR1 and CDR2 from the germline V gene are LNHDA and SQIVND (reference sequence). The CDR3 protein is CASRNLAGGYYNEQFF. CDR3 nucleotide sequence: TGTGCCAGTAGGAATTTAGCGGGAGGTTACTACAATGAGCAGTTCTTC.

The chain combines TRBV7-8 with TRBJ2-7, with unresolved D. The CDR3 sequence is 15 residues long. Germline V gene lookup returns CDR1 SGHVS and CDR2 FQNEAQ. Trimming pared 5 bases from V and 0 bases from J, leaving 14 bases between. DNA for the CDR3: TGTGCCAGCAGCGCTACCCGTGCAGGCTCCTACGAGCAGTACTTC. Translation gives CASSATRAGSYEQYF.

The gene calls are TRBV3-1 and TRBJ2-5; 12 nucleotides align to TRBD1. Germline CDR1 reads LGHDT; CDR2 reads YNNKEL (reference sequence). The V gene end was trimmed by 4 bases and the J gene end by 0 bases; junction bases not matched to a gene: 6. The CDR3 totals 17 residues. CDR3 amino acids: CASSPGQGAKYQETQYF. As DNA, the CDR3 is TGTGCCAGCAGCCCGGGACAGGGGGCGAAGTACCAAGAGACCCAGTACTTC.

This clonotype has more than one count but fewer than ten. This chain uses TRBV20-1 with TRBJ2-3, with no clear D. The CDR3 has 11 residues. The V end lost 6 bases, the J end lost 1 base, and 5 bases lay between the germline ends. Per germline, CDR1 DFQATT and CDR2 SNEGSKA (reference sequence). The CDR3 bases are TGCAGTGCCCCGGGCACAGATACGCAGTATTTT. Amino acids: CSAPGTDTQYF.

The chain combines TRBV11-1 with TRBJ1-1, with D tentatively TRBD1 (6 bases). Per germline, CDR1 SGHAT and CDR2 FQDESV (reference sequence). CDR3 length: 15 residues. V was pared by 1 base and J by 4 bases, with 13 bases between. Here the CDR3 reads CASSLGPGAGTEAFF. The CDR3 nucleotides read TGTGCCAGCAGCTTAGGTCCGGGGGCGGGCACTGAAGCTTTCTTT.

There are a few counts of this clonotype. V gene TRBV6-5 combines with J gene TRBJ1-2; possible D gene TRBD1, 5 bases. The CDR3 sequence is 16 residues long. The germline V gene has CDR1 MNHEY and CDR2 SVGAGI. V lost 4 bases, J lost 1 base, and 16 bases lay in between. The CDR3 nucleotides read TGTGCCAGCAGTTCACGGGGCCAGGGAGTTAACTATGGCTACACCTTC. Translating gives CASSSRGQGVNYGYTF.

In this sample, this clonotype turned up a few times. The rearrangement joins TRBV7-9 to TRBJ1-4; D not certain. The V gene lost 0 bases and the J gene lost 5 bases, with 10 bases spanning the gap. The CDR3 is 15 residues long. In germline, CDR1 is SEHNR, CDR2 FQNEAQ (reference sequence). DNA for the CDR3: TGTGCCAGCAGCTTAGCTGCGAGCCTAAATGAAAAACTGTTTTTT. Its protein product is CASSLAASLNEKLFF.

This clonotype has a count of ten or more. This sequence joins TRBV9 and TRBJ1-2; TRBD1 matches 10 bases. V shed 3 bases and J 4 bases; nucleotides not matched to a gene: 6. The CDR3 consists of 15 residues. Germline CDR1 and CDR2: SGDLS and YYNGEE. This chain's CDR3 is CASSAGTGVTYGYTF. The DNA for the CDR3 is TGTGCCAGCAGCGCCGGGACAGGGGTAACCTATGGCTACACCTTC.

The J gene is TRBJ1-1, the V gene TRBV5-1, with TRBD1 matching 7 bases. Trimming cost V 1 base and J 4 bases; bases outside gene matches: 7. The CDR3 extends over 15 amino acids. CDR1 and CDR2 (germline): SGHRS, YFSETQ. The CDR3 DNA follows: TGCGCCAGCAGCTTGCGACCCGACAGGGCCACTGAAGCTTTCTTT. Protein: CASSLRPDRATEAFF.

This clonotype was detected only a few times. The chain recombines TRBV18 with TRBJ2-1, with a possible D match to TRBD2 (5 bases). V shed 5 bases and J shed 3 bases, with 14 bases lying between them. The CDR3 contains 15 residues. CDR1 and CDR2 (germline): KGHSH, LQKENI. The DNA of the CDR3 is TGTGCCAGCTCAGCCCTTCTCGGGAACTACAATGAGCAGTTCTTC. Protein: CASSALLGNYNEQFF. Complete variable domain (other parts from reference TRBV18 and TRBJ2-1): NAGVMQNPRHLVRRRGQEARLRCSPMKGHSHVYWYRQLPEEGLKFMVYLQKENIIDESGMPKERFSAEFPKEGPSILRIQQVVRGDSAAYFCASSALLGNYNEQFFGPGTRLTVL.

This clonotype was found a few times. This chain connects TRBV12-3 or TRBV12-4 to TRBJ2-3; D possibly corresponds to TRBD1 (5 bases). This CDR3 has 14 amino acids. V was trimmed by 2 bases and J by 8 bases, leaving 14 bases between them. CDR3 sequence (DNA): TGTGCCAGCAGTTTAAGGGGTGTCCAGGCTACGCAGTATTTT. It specifies CASSLRGVQATQYF.

The V call is TRBV7-2, the J call TRBJ1-4; D remains ambiguous. V was cut by 0 bases and J by 8 bases, with 7 bases left in between. CDR3 length: 13 amino acids. The germline gives CDR1 SGHTA, CDR2 FQGNSA. Written as DNA, the CDR3 is TGTGCCAGCAGCTTAGCTCGGCAGGAAAAACTGTTTTTT. Its protein product is CASSLARQEKLFF.